The clone carrying this T cell receptor (beta chain) was found a few times. As yet, its antigen is unknown. This sample is part of a study of CD8 T cells in ankylosing spondylitis. This CDR3 comprises 16 residues. Between the trimmed V and J ends, which lost 5 bases and 5 bases, there was a span of 18 bases. Germline V gene sequence: CDR1 MNHEY, CDR2 SMNVEV (reference sequence). TCRdb recomputed calls from the 5' RACE reads with MiXCR, one row per CDR3 protein. The table has about 340,000 distinct CDR3 sequences, less than 9.5% seen once; the top ten hold roughly 14%. Overall study results and limits: Certain motif variants had earlier appeared in reactive arthritis synovial fluid and blood. Roughly eight highly homologous variants made up a TCR beta motif, and this motif appeared characteristic of ankylosing spondylitis blood.

This clonotype was sampled from a male donor with ankylosing spondylitis. The J gene is TRBJ2-2, the V gene TRBV27; D gene unclear. Specimen: blood, either unsorted or a sorted T cell fraction (not recorded which). DNA of the CDR3: TGTGCCAGCAGTCGAACGTACGTCGCCGGGACCGGGGAGCTGTTTTTT. It codes for CASSRTYVAGTGELFF.